These 24 T cell receptor beta chains came from one sample sequenced in a study of T cell responses to AZD1222 COVID-19 vaccine. The assay was immunoSEQ multiplex PCR, and TCRdb's table has in-frame clones only and misses some. The sample gives around 130,000 clones, over 90% of which show up once; about 0.91% is in the top ten. This specimen consisted of peripheral blood, obtained on day 0 of AZD1222 vaccination. The source is an adult in good health.

The chain employs TRBV20-1 and TRBJ1-1; no reliable D call. Germline lookup yields CDR1 DFQATT and CDR2 SNEGSKA (reference sequence). The CDR3 is made up of 12 amino acids. Trimming took 3 bases from V and 5 from J, leaving 10 bases between them. CDR3 sequence (DNA): TGCAGTGCTAGTATGGGAGGGACTGAAGCTTTCTTT. It encodes CSASMGGTEAFF.

DNA for the CDR3: TGTGCCAGCAGACCTTTACCTGATAACTATGGCTACACCTTC. Translating gives CASRPLPDNYGYTF. The chain joins TRBV27 to TRBJ1-2; D remains unclear. Between the trimmed V and J ends, which lost 6 bases and 1 base, there was a span of 12 bases. CDR1 is MNHEY and CDR2 is SMNVEV in the germline V gene (reference sequence). CDR3 length: 14 amino acids.

This clone was counted a single time. This rearrangement joins TRBV12-5 to TRBJ1-5; perhaps TRBD1 as D (5 bases). This CDR3 contains 17 residues. V gave up 0 bases and J gave up 7 bases, with 19 bases separating them. Germline CDR1 and CDR2: LGHNT and FRNRAP. The CDR3 is CASGLVPGGEGGQPQHF. The CDR3, as DNA: TGTGCTAGTGGTTTGGTACCCGGGGGGGAAGGTGGACAGCCCCAGCATTTT.

The table lists this clone with a count of one. The V and J genes are TRBV6-1 and TRBJ1-2, with 7 positions matching TRBD1. V shed 2 bases, J shed 4 bases, and the junction held 10 bases outside the gene matches. Per the germline V gene, CDR1 is MNHNS and CDR2 is SASEGT. The CDR3 covers 16 residues. For the CDR3, the DNA is TGTGCCAGCAGTGAAAACGCGGGACAGCATTTCTATGGCTACACCTTC. It translates to CASSENAGQHFYGYTF.

The chain carries TRBV12-3 or TRBV12-4 and TRBJ1-1; D unclear. There are 12 residues in the CDR3. V was pared by 7 bases and J by 4 bases, with 10 bases between. The CDR3 DNA is TGTGCCAGCATCTCATCGGGCACTGAAGCTTTCTTT. It encodes CASISSGTEAFF.

The V and J genes are TRBV18 and TRBJ2-3; TRBD1 aligns across 9 bases. V lost 3 bases, J lost 0 bases, and 10 bases stayed unmatched. The CDR3 contains 18 residues. Germline CDR1 KGHSH, CDR2 LQKENI. The CDR3: CASSPSWDRAYSTDTQYF. CDR3 bases: TGTGCCAGCTCACCGTCCTGGGACAGGGCCTATAGCACAGATACGCAGTATTTT.

The rearrangement uses TRBV20-1 and TRBJ1-5, with a tentative D call TRBD1 (5 bases). Germline assignment: CDR1 DFQATT and CDR2 SNEGSKA (reference sequence). With 3 bases removed from V and 10 bases from J, the gap between germline ends came to 25 bases. The CDR3 is 16 residues long. The CDR3 region has the DNA TGCAGTGCTAGTGCCCGGGGAGGGCAGGGTTATGGTCCCCAGCATTTT. It encodes CSASARGGQGYGPQHF.

J is TRBJ1-1 and V is TRBV7-2, with TRBD1 matching 7 bases. Per the germline V gene, CDR1 is SGHTA and CDR2 is FQGNSA. CDR3 size: 15 residues. With V trimmed by 5 bases and J by 9 bases, 15 bases remained unmatched. The CDR3 DNA is TGTGCCAGCAGCCCACAGGGGTCAGGACTCACCCAAGCTTTCTTT. This codes for CASSPQGSGLTQAFF.

The chain links TRBV5-1 to TRBJ1-4; 9 bases map to TRBD1. The germline CDR1 and CDR2 sequences are SGHRS and YFSETQ. The V gene end was trimmed by 0 bases and the J gene end by 0 bases; junction bases not matched to a gene: 6. There are 18 residues in the CDR3. This CDR3 reads CASSLARTGDATNEKLFF. As DNA, the CDR3 is TGCGCCAGCAGCTTGGCCCGGACAGGGGATGCAACTAATGAAAAACTGTTTTTT. The variable domain in full, with the rest retrieved from reference TRBV5-1 and TRBJ1-4, is KAGVTQTPRYLIKTRGQQVTLSCSPISGHRSVSWYQQTPGQGLQFLFEYFSETQRNKGNFPGRFSGRQFSNSRSEMNVSTLELGDSALYLCASSLARTGDATNEKLFFGSGTQLSVL.

The chain links TRBV29-1 to TRBJ2-7; D is perhaps TRBD1 (6 bases). The germline CDR1 and CDR2 sequences are SQVTM and ANQGSEA. The CDR3 has 11 residues. Trimming removed 0 bases at V and 13 bases at J, with 13 bases between. The CDR3, as DNA: TGCAGCGTTGAAGATCAAAGGGGACAATACTTC. Residues: CSVEDQRGQYF.

The chain couples TRBV7-9 to TRBJ1-1, with a tentative D call TRBD1 (5 bases). Germline V gives CDR1 SEHNR, CDR2 FQNEAQ (reference sequence). The CDR3 extends over 15 amino acids. Trimming left V 1 base short and J 10 bases short, with 19 bases between. CDR3 protein: CASSLGALARAGAFF. The CDR3 bases are TGTGCCAGCAGCTTAGGGGCGTTGGCCAGGGCGGGAGCTTTCTTT.

This chain uses TRBV15 with TRBJ2-3, with D tentatively TRBD1 (6 bases). The CDR3 spans 15 residues. V was clipped by 0 bases and J by 3 bases, with 10 bases between them. Germline assignment: CDR1 LNHNV and CDR2 YYDKDF (reference sequence). The CDR3 loop reads CATSRDQGLTDTQYF. In nucleotides, the CDR3 is TGTGCCACCAGCAGAGATCAGGGGCTAACAGATACGCAGTATTTT. Based on the CDR3 plus reference TRBV15 and TRBJ2-3, the full variable domain is DAMVIQNPRYQVTQFGKPVTLSCSQTLNHNVMYWYQQKSSQAPKLLFHYYDKDFNNEADTPDNFQSRRPNTSFCFLDIRSPGLGDTAMYLCATSRDQGLTDTQYFGPGTRLTVL.

This rearrangement joins TRBV2 to TRBJ2-3; 9 bases fit TRBD1. V was clipped by 2 bases and J by 8 bases; unmatched bases: 8. Germline lookup yields CDR1 SNHLY and CDR2 FYNNEI. The CDR3 is made up of 15 amino acids. Written as DNA, the CDR3 is TGTGCCAGCAGTGAAACAGGGGGCGCCGGCGGTACGCAGTATTTT. This gives the protein CASSETGGAGGTQYF.

The rearrangement joins TRBV5-6 to TRBJ2-2; TRBD1 matches at 9 bases. Germline V lookup: CDR1 SGHDT, CDR2 YYEEEE. V dropped 3 bases and J dropped 5; count of bases not matched to a gene: 8. The CDR3 spans 16 residues. This CDR3 reads CASSSPGQGRTGELFF. The CDR3 DNA reads as TGTGCCAGCAGCTCACCGGGACAGGGTAGGACCGGGGAGCTGTTTTTT.

The gene calls are TRBV27 and TRBJ2-7; D remains ambiguous. The V end lost 2 bases, the J end lost 2 bases, and 7 bases lay between the germline ends. The germline V gene has CDR1 MNHEY and CDR2 SMNVEV (reference sequence). CDR3 size: 13 residues. The CDR3 bases are TGTGCCAGCAGTTTAACCGAAGCCTACGAGCAGTACTTC. Translating gives CASSLTEAYEQYF.

This sequence joins TRBV19 and TRBJ2-1; 12 bases align to TRBD2. This CDR3 spans 16 amino acids. The germline V gene has CDR1 LNHDA and CDR2 SQIVND (reference sequence). Trimming removed 6 bases from V and 4 bases from J; junction bases left unmatched: 7. DNA for the CDR3: TGTGCCAGTAGCCTAGCGGGGGGGCTAAAGTACAATGAGCAGTTCTTC. Its protein is CASSLAGGLKYNEQFF.

The chain couples TRBV6-1 to TRBJ2-7; D gene uncertain. Trimming left V 1 base short and J 4 bases short, with 2 bases between. Germline CDR1 is MNHNS and CDR2 is SASEGT. The CDR3 has 11 amino acids. In DNA, the CDR3 is TGTGCCAGCAGTGAAGGGTACGAGCAGTACTTC. It is translated as CASSEGYEQYF.

This clone occurred a few times. This rearrangement joins TRBV9 to TRBJ1-2, with D possibly being TRBD1 (6 bases). The CDR3 consists of 12 residues. Germline CDR1 is SGDLS and CDR2 is YYNGEE. V was cut by 0 bases and J by 6 bases, with 6 bases left in between. Here the CDR3 DNA reads TGTGCCAGCAGCGTAGGGGGGCATGGCTACACCTTC. Translated: CASSVGGHGYTF.

The chain employs TRBV18 and TRBJ2-2, with D perhaps TRBD1 (5 bases). Germline V CDR1 and CDR2: KGHSH, LQKENI. Trimming removed 6 bases from V and 3 bases from J, with 14 bases in between. This CDR3 comprises 15 residues. The CDR3 bases are TGTGCCAGCTCGAACCGACAGAGTTACACCGGGGAGCTGTTTTTT. Translation: CASSNRQSYTGELFF.

V usage is TRBV14 and J usage is TRBJ1-2; D is ambiguous. Germline V gives CDR1 SGHDN, CDR2 FVKESK. The CDR3 covers 14 residues. Trimming removed 4 bases from V and 4 bases from J, with 13 bases in between. The CDR3 loop is CASSLQPGSYGYTF. Written as DNA, the CDR3 is TGTGCCAGCAGCCTCCAGCCGGGGAGCTATGGCTACACCTTC. Filled out from reference TRBV14 and TRBJ1-2, the complete variable domain reads EAGVTQFPSHSVIEKGQTVTLRCDPISGHDNLYWYRRVMGKEIKFLLHFVKESKQDESGMPNNRFLAERTGGTYSTLKVQPAELEDSGVYFCASSLQPGSYGYTFGSGTRLTVV.

This clone showed up just once. The chain is built from TRBV6-1 and TRBJ2-1; 8 bases are a match to TRBD2. This CDR3 is 15 amino acids long. J was trimmed by 6 bases and V by 2 bases; bases with no gene match: 6. Per the germline V gene, CDR1 is MNHNS and CDR2 is SASEGT. This CDR3 reads CASSETSGGGNEQFF. CDR3 nucleotides: TGTGCCAGCAGTGAAACGAGCGGGGGTGGCAATGAGCAGTTCTTC.

This clone was counted between two and nine times. The chain combines TRBV5-1 with TRBJ1-1; 8 bases are shared with TRBD1. Germline V gene data show CDR1 as SGHRS and CDR2 as YFSETQ. The V gene end was trimmed by 1 base and the J gene end by 4 bases; junction bases not matched to a gene: 6. There are 15 residues in the CDR3. The CDR3 DNA is TGCGCCAGCAGCTTGAGGTCCAGGGGGCCCACTGAAGCTTTCTTT. This codes for CASSLRSRGPTEAFF. The full variable domain, with the rest looked up from reference TRBV5-1 and TRBJ1-1, is KAGVTQTPRYLIKTRGQQVTLSCSPISGHRSVSWYQQTPGQGLQFLFEYFSETQRNKGNFPGRFSGRQFSNSRSEMNVSTLELGDSALYLCASSLRSRGPTEAFFGQGTRLTVV.

This chain links TRBV18 with TRBJ2-1; D may be TRBD2 (5 bases). The ends were cut back, 3 bases at V and 0 bases at J, with 9 bases in the middle. Per germline, CDR1 KGHSH and CDR2 LQKENI. This CDR3 region has 15 residues. The CDR3 spells CASSPERSSYNEQFF. The CDR3 DNA is TGTGCCAGCTCACCCGAGCGGAGCTCCTACAATGAGCAGTTCTTC.

The table lists this clone with a count of one. V usage is TRBV27 and J usage is TRBJ1-1; tentatively, D is TRBD1 (5 bases). This CDR3 region has 11 residues. The germline V gene encodes CDR1 MNHEY and CDR2 SMNVEV (reference sequence). V was pared by 6 bases and J by 11 bases, with 13 bases between. The CDR3 sequence: CASRRGGMAFF. In nucleotides, the CDR3 is TGTGCCAGCAGACGTGGGGGAATGGCTTTCTTT.